One sample yielded the 22 T cell receptor beta chains listed below, sequenced in a study of graft-versus-host responses after intestinal transplantation. The data were produced by immunoSEQ multiplex PCR, yet TCRdb's version contains in-frame clones alone and is incomplete. Here the sample spans about 26,000 clones, around 76% being singletons. Antigens for these TCRs are unknown. The sequencing here drew on unstimulated CD4+ T cells sorted from spleen or lymph node cells, taken before intestinal transplant. These receptors were collected from a human donor who received an intestinal transplant.

The rearrangement joins TRBV7-9 to TRBJ2-7; 7 bases fit TRBD2. V was clipped by 5 bases and J by 3 bases; unmatched bases: 7. CDR1 SEHNR and CDR2 FQNEAQ come from the germline V gene (reference sequence). The CDR3 spans 14 residues. The CDR3 sequence is CASSPGVAGYEQYF. CDR3 sequence (DNA): TGTGCCAGCAGCCCCGGGGTAGCGGGCTACGAGCAGTACTTC.

The chain combines TRBV6-1 with TRBJ2-3, with no clear D. Trimming took off 6 bases at V and 3 bases at J, with 4 bases between the two ends. There are 11 residues in the CDR3. Germline values: CDR1 MNHNS, CDR2 SASEGT. Here the CDR3 reads CASSHTDTQYF. The DNA for the CDR3 is TGTGCCAGCAGCCATACAGATACGCAGTATTTT.

The chain carries TRBV12-5 and TRBJ2-3; TRBD1 agrees at 7 bases. The ends lost 6 bases at V and 4 bases at J; junction bases unmatched: 7. This CDR3 has 14 amino acids. Germline V lookup: CDR1 LGHNT, CDR2 FRNRAP. The CDR3 nucleotides are TGTGCTAGTGGGCTTGGACAGGCACCAGATACGCAGTATTTT. This gives the protein CASGLGQAPDTQYF.

V usage is TRBV5-1 and J usage is TRBJ1-2; a weak D match, TRBD1 (6 bases). Germline loops: CDR1 SGHRS, CDR2 YFSETQ. This CDR3 region has 15 residues. Between the trimmed V and J ends, which lost 0 bases and 6 bases, there was a span of 15 bases. CDR3 region: CASSLGGGPVDGYTF. The CDR3 nucleotides are TGCGCCAGCAGCTTGGGCGGGGGCCCTGTAGATGGCTACACCTTC.

CDR3 sequence: CASSEKGGGETQYF. Here the CDR3 DNA reads TGTGCCAGCAGTGAGAAGGGGGGAGGGGAGACCCAGTACTTC. This sequence joins TRBV2 and TRBJ2-5, with D tentatively TRBD2 (7 bases). V lost 3 bases and J lost 5, with 13 bases in between. Germline V gene data show CDR1 as SNHLY and CDR2 as FYNNEI. CDR3 size: 14 residues. Full variable domain (missing parts from reference TRBV2 and TRBJ2-5): EPEVTQTPSHQVTQMGQEVILRCVPISNHLYFYWYRQILGQKVEFLVSFYNNEISEKSEIFDDQFSVERPDGSNFTLKIRSTKLEDSAMYFCASSEKGGGETQYFGPGTRLLVL.

This clone showed up just a few times. This chain uses TRBV19 with TRBJ2-2; D gene unclear. The CDR3 sequence is 15 residues long. Germline CDR1 reads LNHDA; CDR2 reads SQIVND (reference sequence). With 5 bases removed from V and 2 bases from J, the gap between germline ends came to 12 bases. As DNA, the CDR3 is TGTGCCAGTAGTCCTGGACGGTCTAACACCGGGGAGCTGTTTTTT. This gives the protein CASSPGRSNTGELFF.

The chain is built from TRBV6-6 and TRBJ2-7, with 12 bases fitting TRBD1. This CDR3 is built from 14 residues. The J segment lost 10 bases and the V segment lost 4 bases, leaving 8 bases of the junction unmatched. Germline assignment: CDR1 MNHNY and CDR2 SVGAGI (reference sequence). The CDR3 DNA reads as TGTGCCAGCAGTTCAAAAGGGACAGGGGGCCGCCAGTACTTC. It is translated as CASSSKGTGGRQYF.

The chain employs TRBV4-1 and TRBJ1-6, with 11 bases aligning to TRBD1. V was pared by 1 base and J by 9 bases, with 5 bases of the junction left unmatched. Germline V gene lookup returns CDR1 MGHRA and CDR2 YSYEKL. The CDR3 loop spans 16 amino acids. The CDR3 reads CASSQVTGTGGSPLHF. CDR3 DNA sequence: TGCGCCAGCAGCCAAGTTACCGGGACAGGGGGTTCACCCCTCCACTTT.

The chain carries TRBV10-1 and TRBJ2-7; D perhaps matches TRBD2 (5 bases). The ends were cut back, 8 bases at V and 6 bases at J, with 14 bases in the middle. The V gene's germline CDR1 is WNHNN and CDR2 SYGVQD (reference sequence). The CDR3 loop spans 12 amino acids. DNA for the CDR3: TGCGCCAGCGGGAGCTCCCCTCGCGAGCAGTACTTC. Translating it yields CASGSSPREQYF.

V usage is TRBV5-1 and J usage is TRBJ2-1; the match to TRBD1 covers 10 bases. V lost 3 bases and J lost 5; bases outside the gene matches: 8. The germline V gene has CDR1 SGHRS and CDR2 YFSETQ. The CDR3 runs 16 residues. In DNA, the CDR3 is TGCGCCAGCAGCTCGTACTGGGACAGGGGAGACAATGAGCAGTTCTTC. Protein: CASSSYWDRGDNEQFF.

The chain has TRBV5-1 and TRBJ1-1, with 8 bases identical to TRBD1. After removal of 4 bases from V and 7 bases from J, the junction contained 9 bases not matched to a gene. There are 14 residues in the CDR3. Germline V gene sequence: CDR1 SGHRS, CDR2 YFSETQ. CDR3 nucleotide sequence: TGCGCCAGCAGCCCGACAGGGGCATTCGGTGAAGCTTTCTTT. It encodes CASSPTGAFGEAFF.

The CDR3 nucleotides are TGTGCCATCAGTGAGGGACTAGCGGGAGGGCCGGTTAACAATGAGCAGTTCTTC. This gives the protein CAISEGLAGGPVNNEQFF. The chain recombines TRBV10-3 with TRBJ2-1; 15 positions match TRBD2. The V gene end was trimmed by 2 bases and the J gene end by 5 bases; junction bases not matched to a gene: 7. This CDR3 region has 18 residues. Germline CDR1 reads ENHRY; CDR2 reads SYGVKD.

The chain combines TRBV5-4 with TRBJ2-2; TRBD2 matches at 12 bases. Germline-derived CDR1 and CDR2 are SGHNT and YYREEE (reference sequence). V was pared by 4 bases and J by 6 bases, with 7 bases of the junction left unmatched. The CDR3 has 16 amino acids. The CDR3 DNA reads as TGTGCCAGCAGCCTTGCTAGCGGGGGGGCAGCCGGGGAGCTGTTTTTT. Encoded protein: CASSLASGGAAGELFF.

The V gene is TRBV4-2, the J gene TRBJ1-1; maybe TRBD1 (5 bases). The CDR3 is 16 residues long. CDR1 is LGHNA and CDR2 is YNFKEQ in the germline V gene. Trimming took off 0 bases at V and 1 base at J, with 12 bases between the two ends. The CDR3 is CASSQEKDSANTEAFF. CDR3 DNA sequence: TGTGCCAGCAGCCAAGAAAAAGACAGCGCGAACACTGAAGCTTTCTTT.

The CDR3 DNA follows: TGTGCCACTCAGGGGCGCACAGATACGCAGTATTTT. The encoded protein is CATQGRTDTQYF. The chain carries TRBV10-3 and TRBJ2-3; D is perhaps TRBD1 (6 bases). Looked up from germline, CDR1 is ENHRY and CDR2 is SYGVKD. V lost 10 bases to trimming and J lost 1 base, with 9 bases between them. This CDR3 comprises 12 residues.

This rearrangement joins TRBV9 to TRBJ2-7; TRBD1 matches 8 bases. The length of the CDR3 is 14 residues. The V and J ends lost 0 bases and 1 base, in that order; junction bases with no gene match: 0. Germline-derived CDR1 and CDR2 are SGDLS and YYNGEE. For the CDR3, the DNA is TGTGCCAGCAGCGTAGGGGACAGGTCCTACGAGCAGTACTTC. It encodes CASSVGDRSYEQYF.

CDR3 region: CASKRPMNTEAFF. The CDR3 bases are TGTGCCAGCAAACGCCCCATGAACACTGAAGCTTTCTTT. The genes are TRBV28 and TRBJ1-1; D is unresolved. The CDR3 contains 13 residues. The germline gives CDR1 MDHEN, CDR2 SYDVKM. V shed 7 bases and J shed 0 bases, with 9 bases lying between them.

The chain recombines TRBV14 with TRBJ2-4, with 9 positions matching TRBD2. The CDR3 is made up of 17 amino acids. Trimming removed 3 bases from V and 8 bases from J; junction bases left unmatched: 14. Germline V CDR1 and CDR2: SGHDN, FVKESK. The CDR3 spells CASSHQERGAENDIQYF. CDR3 bases: TGTGCCAGCAGCCACCAGGAGCGGGGGGCCGAAAACGACATTCAGTACTTC.

This rearrangement joins TRBV19 to TRBJ1-1, with a possible D match to TRBD1 (6 bases). The CDR3 sequence is 14 residues long. Germline V lookup: CDR1 LNHDA, CDR2 SQIVND (reference sequence). V was shortened by 5 bases and J by 1 base, with 11 bases between the two germline ends. In DNA form, the CDR3 reads TGTGCCAGTAGTCCGGGACATTCGAACACTGAAGCTTTCTTT. It codes for CASSPGHSNTEAFF.

In nucleotides, the CDR3 is TGCGCCAGCAGCCAAGTATTGGTCTCTGGGGCCAACGTCCTGACTTTC. Residues: CASSQVLVSGANVLTF. This rearrangement joins TRBV4-1 to TRBJ2-6; D not resolved. CDR3 length: 16 residues. Germline CDR1 and CDR2: MGHRA and YSYEKL. V lost 1 base, J lost 0 bases, and 7 bases lay in between.

This chain links TRBV5-1 with TRBJ1-1, with 8 bases fitting TRBD1. This CDR3 is 13 amino acids long. V trimming: 2 bases; J trimming: 4 bases; junction bases outside the gene matches: 1. Germline-derived CDR1 and CDR2 are SGHRS and YFSETQ. This CDR3 is CASSFQGATEAFF. The CDR3 DNA is TGCGCCAGCAGCTTTCAGGGGGCCACTGAAGCTTTCTTT. Based on the CDR3 plus reference TRBV5-1 and TRBJ1-1, the full variable domain is KAGVTQTPRYLIKTRGQQVTLSCSPISGHRSVSWYQQTPGQGLQFLFEYFSETQRNKGNFPGRFSGRQFSNSRSEMNVSTLELGDSALYLCASSFQGATEAFFGQGTRLTVV.

This sequence joins TRBV7-9 and TRBJ2-1, with TRBD2 matching over 7 bases. The junction had 3 bases not matched to a gene; V was cut back by 8 bases and J by 2 bases. The CDR3 spans 13 residues. From germline, CDR1 is SEHNR and CDR2 FQNEAQ (reference sequence). The CDR3 is CASERGAYNEQFF. The CDR3 nucleotides are TGTGCCAGCGAGCGGGGAGCCTACAATGAGCAGTTCTTC. The complete variable domain, with remaining parts taken from reference TRBV7-9 and TRBJ2-1, reads DTGVSQNPRHKITKRGQNVTFRCDPISEHNRLYWYRQTLGQGPEFLTYFQNEAQLEKSRLLSDRFSAERPKGSFSTLEIQRTEQGDSAMYLCASERGAYNEQFFGPGTRLTVL.